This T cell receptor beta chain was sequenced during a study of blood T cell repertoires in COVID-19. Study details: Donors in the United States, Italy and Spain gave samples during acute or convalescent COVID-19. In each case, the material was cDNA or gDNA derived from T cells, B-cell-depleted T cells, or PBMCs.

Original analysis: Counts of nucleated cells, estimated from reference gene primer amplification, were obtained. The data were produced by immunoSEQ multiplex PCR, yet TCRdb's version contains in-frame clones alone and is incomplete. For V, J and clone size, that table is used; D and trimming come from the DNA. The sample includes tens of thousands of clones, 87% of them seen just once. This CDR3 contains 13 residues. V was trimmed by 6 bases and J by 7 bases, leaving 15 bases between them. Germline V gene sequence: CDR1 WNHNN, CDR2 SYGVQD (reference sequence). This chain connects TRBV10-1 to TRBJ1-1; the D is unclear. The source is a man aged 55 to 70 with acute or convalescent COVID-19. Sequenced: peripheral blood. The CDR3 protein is CASSLQRADEAFF. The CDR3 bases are TGCGCCAGCAGCCTTCAGAGGGCGGATGAAGCTTTCTTT.